Each of the 2 T cell receptor beta chains below was sequenced from the same sample in a study of T-cell reconstitution after alpha-beta-depleted transplantation in children. The TCRbeta library incorporated unique molecular identifiers. TCRdb re-analysed the PCR reads in MiXCR, keeping a single row per CDR3 protein. Found here are 500,000 to 600,000 distinct CDR3 sequences, about 30% of them singletons; the top ten hold 2% to 2.5%. The sample here was PBMCs from the stem cell graft donor, taken from the stem cell graft. The receptors stem from a human donor who donated a stem cell graft to a child with aplastic anemia.

The V and J genes are TRBV12-3 or TRBV12-4 and TRBJ2-5, with D unresolved. V dropped 5 bases and J dropped 3 bases, with 7 bases sitting between them. CDR3 length: 12 amino acids. The CDR3 sequence is CASSVTEETQYF. CDR3 in DNA: TGTGCCAGCAGTGTTACAGAAGAGACCCAGTACTTC.

CDR3 region: CASRQSGTQQFF. The CDR3 bases are TGTGCCAGCAGACAATCCGGGACCCAGCAGTTCTTC. This chain links TRBV13 with TRBJ2-1, with D perhaps TRBD1 or TRBD2 (5 bases each). The V gene lost 6 bases and the J gene lost 11 bases, with 14 bases spanning the gap. Germline lookup yields CDR1 PRHDT and CDR2 FYEKMQ (reference sequence). The length of the CDR3 is 12 residues.